This T cell receptor beta chain was recovered during a study of cytomegalovirus exposure and HLA in healthy donors. A remark on this clone: Its antigen is undetermined.

Study-wide results and caveats: In a later analysis, common viral pathogens appeared linked to several of the most significant clusters.

In the PCR, 60 Vbeta and 13 Jbeta primers were used. TCRdb's copy holds only in-frame clones and misses some; the assay was immunoSEQ multiplex PCR. Among 100,000 to 150,000 clones listed, over 65% were seen once. The receptor's source is a man aged 18 to 29 in good health and CMV-seropositive. The source material was PBMCs.

In DNA form, the CDR3 reads TGTGCCAGCAGCCCCTCAGGCACTCCGTCATCATACACCATATATTTT. Its protein product is CASSPSGTPSSYTIYF. The chain combines TRBV7-9 with TRBJ1-3; D is uncertain. V was trimmed by 5 bases and J by 8 bases, leaving 22 bases between them. Germline V gene data show CDR1 as SEHNR and CDR2 as FQNEAQ (reference sequence). CDR3 length: 16 amino acids.